These 17 T cell receptor beta chains share one sample of origin, sequenced in a study of blood T cells in healthy people across ages (dated by TCRdb to the mid-2010s). Receptor amplification or capture employed 5' RACE. Sequenced on an Illumina HiSeq 2500. A second PCR of about 6 to 11 cycles was run with a J-beta primer mix and a sample-barcoded 5' primer. TCRdb ran its own pipeline on the public reads, namely fastp trimming at Q25 and MiXCR clone calling, and kept in-frame beta chains. Rows are unified per CDR3 protein, each entry keeping the most common DNA and genes. The sample contains about 1.6 million distinct CDR3 sequences, almost 35% of them found a single time. 11% of the sample belongs to the ten largest clones. The sample comprised blood. The origin of the receptors is a woman in her 30s in good health.

The V call is TRBV24-1, the J call TRBJ2-1; weak D call: TRBD1 (5 bases). V lost 2 bases, J lost 3 bases, and 10 bases lay in between. CDR1 is KGHDR, CDR2 SFDVKD, per germline. CDR3 length: 15 residues. This CDR3 reads CATSDWQGDYNEQFF. DNA of the CDR3: TGTGCCACCAGTGATTGGCAGGGTGACTACAATGAGCAGTTCTTC.

This clonotype has more than one count but fewer than ten. This chain uses TRBV20-1 with TRBJ2-1; TRBD2 matches 9 bases. The J segment lost 2 bases and the V segment lost 4 bases, leaving 15 bases of the junction unmatched. CDR3 length equals 18 residues. Germline CDR1 is DFQATT and CDR2 is SNEGSKA (reference sequence). DNA for the CDR3: TGCAGTGCTACCCCGGTAGCGGGGGCCCTAATAACCTACAATGAGCAGTTCTTC. It codes for CSATPVAGALITYNEQFF.

On this clonotype itself: An end of the junction does not agree with germline; a read error may underlie this. This sequence joins TRBV10-3 and TRBJ2-1, with TRBD2 matching over 13 bases. This CDR3 has 13 residues. Germline loops: CDR1 ENHRY, CDR2 SYGVKD. DNA for the CDR3: TGTGCCATCAGCGGGACTAGCGGGAATGAGCAGGTCTTC. Protein product: CAISGTSGNEQVF.

This clonotype was seen more than once but under ten times. The V and J genes are TRBV6-6 and TRBJ1-4; no clear D. CDR3 length: 13 residues. The V end was cut by 5 bases, the J end by 8 bases, with 12 bases between. The germline V gene encodes CDR1 MNHNY and CDR2 SVGAGI (reference sequence). In DNA form, the CDR3 reads TGTGCCAGCAGTCCCTTGGCGCGGGAAAAACTGTTTTTT. Its translation: CASSPLAREKLFF.

The genes are TRBV4-2 and TRBJ2-7; D gene ambiguous. The CDR3 length is 15 residues. V was shortened by 0 bases and J by 0 bases, with 9 bases between the two germline ends. Germline CDR1 reads LGHNA; CDR2 reads YNFKEQ. CDR3: CASSQDTGRSYEQYF. The CDR3 DNA is TGTGCCAGCAGCCAAGATACCGGACGCTCCTACGAGCAGTACTTC.

This clonotype was seen more than once but under ten times. V gene TRBV27 combines with J gene TRBJ2-4; D might be TRBD2 (6 bases). Germline V gene data show CDR1 as MNHEY and CDR2 as SMNVEV (reference sequence). The germline V and J ends were trimmed by 0 bases and 7 bases, with 10 bases remaining between them. The CDR3 consists of 14 residues. Here the CDR3 reads CASSLSEGGNIQYF. CDR3 bases: TGTGCCAGCAGTTTATCGGAGGGCGGGAACATTCAGTACTTC.

The V and J genes are TRBV7-8 and TRBJ2-1, with no clear D. The CDR3 is made up of 15 amino acids. CDR1 and CDR2 (germline): SGHVS, FQNEAQ. V was cut by 1 base and J by 4 bases, with 11 bases left in between. Here the CDR3 DNA reads TGTGCCAGCAGCTTAGGGTACAGCGCATACAATGAGCAGTTCTTC. This codes for CASSLGYSAYNEQFF. The whole variable domain, filled in from reference TRBV7-8 and TRBJ2-1, reads GAGVSQSPRYKVAKRGQDVALRCDPISGHVSLFWYQQALGQGPEFLTYFQNEAQLDKSGLPSDRFFAERPEGSVSTLKIQRTQQEDSAVYLCASSLGYSAYNEQFFGPGTRLTVL.

This clonotype was seen a few times. The chain combines TRBV5-1 with TRBJ2-3; tentatively, D is TRBD2 (5 bases). The CDR3 extends over 13 amino acids. The germline V and J ends were trimmed by 7 bases and 6 bases, with 15 bases remaining between them. Germline V CDR1 and CDR2: SGHRS, YFSETQ. This chain's CDR3 is CASLFPGEDTQYF. As DNA, the CDR3 is TGCGCCAGCTTATTCCCCGGGGAGGATACGCAGTATTTT.

This clonotype was counted a few times. The chain is built from TRBV12-3 or TRBV12-4 and TRBJ2-1; D not certain. The CDR3 is 11 amino acids. V was clipped by 5 bases and J by 7 bases, with 6 bases between them. The CDR3, as DNA: TGTGCCAGCAGTGCCGCAAATGAGCAGTTCTTC. Amino acids: CASSAANEQFF.

This clonotype has only a few counts. The rearrangement uses TRBV3-1 and TRBJ2-7, with unresolved D. This CDR3 comprises 16 residues. Trimming removed 0 bases at V and 4 bases at J, with 16 bases between. Germline values: CDR1 LGHDT, CDR2 YNNKEL (reference sequence). CDR3 nucleotide sequence: TGTGCCAGCAGCCAAGAACCAGCCTTGGGTCTGTACGAGCAGTACTTC. Residues: CASSQEPALGLYEQYF.

As to this clonotype: One end of the junction fails to match germline, which may point to a read error. The J gene is TRBJ2-1, the V gene TRBV7-2; 7 positions match TRBD2. Germline V gene sequence: CDR1 SGHTA, CDR2 FQGNSA. CDR3 length equals 15 residues. The CDR3 sequence is CANSSSRGTTIEQFF. The CDR3 bases are TGTGCCAACAGCTCAAGCCGTGGGACTACTATTGAGCAGTTCTTC.

V is TRBV20-1 and J is TRBJ2-7; no definite D call. The germline gives CDR1 DFQATT, CDR2 SNEGSKA (reference sequence). The ends were cut back, 7 bases at V and 3 bases at J, with 10 bases in the middle. The CDR3 is 11 residues long. For the CDR3, the DNA is TGCAGTGTGGGATCAAACTACGAGCAGTACTTC. Encoded protein: CSVGSNYEQYF.

This clonotype was counted between two and nine times. The gene calls are TRBV6-6 and TRBJ1-2; D remains ambiguous. CDR3 size: 14 residues. Germline-derived CDR1 and CDR2 are MNHNY and SVGAGI (reference sequence). The V end lost 2 bases, the J end lost 2 bases, and 9 bases lay between the germline ends. DNA for the CDR3: TGTGCCAGCAGTTACAGGGAGGAAAACTATGGCTACACCTTC. Translated: CASSYREENYGYTF.

The rearrangement links TRBV7-7 to TRBJ2-7; a possible D gene is TRBD1 (5 bases). The V end was cut by 5 bases, the J end by 2 bases, with 10 bases between. Germline loops: CDR1 SSHAT, CDR2 FNYEAQ (reference sequence). The CDR3 is made up of 13 amino acids. CDR3: CASSQQEAYEQYF. In nucleotides, the CDR3 is TGTGCCAGCAGCCAACAGGAAGCCTACGAGCAGTACTTC.

There are a few counts of this clonotype. The chain links TRBV11-2 to TRBJ2-1, with 7 nucleotides matching TRBD2. This CDR3 comprises 15 residues. The germline gives CDR1 SGHAT, CDR2 FQNNGV. The junction had 10 bases not matched to a gene; V was cut back by 1 base and J by 10 bases. The DNA for the CDR3 is TGTGCCAGCAGCTTAGCAGGCTTTAGGGGAGGGGAGCAGTTCTTC. Protein product: CASSLAGFRGGEQFF.

This clonotype has only a few counts. The chain's CDR3 is CASGLSGGYNQETQYF. The CDR3 DNA reads TGCGCCAGCGGACTCTCCGGGGGCTATAACCAAGAGACCCAGTACTTC. The V and J genes are TRBV5-1 and TRBJ2-5; D may correspond to TRBD1 or TRBD2 (6 bases each). Germline CDR1 is SGHRS and CDR2 is YFSETQ. The CDR3 is 16 amino acids. V was trimmed by 7 bases and J by 0 bases, leaving 19 bases between them.

This chain uses TRBV10-1 with TRBJ2-3; D not resolved. The CDR3 length is 14 residues. Trimming took off 3 bases at V and 0 bases at J, with 7 bases between the two ends. From germline, CDR1 is WNHNN and CDR2 SYGVQD (reference sequence). The CDR3 is CASSEVDSTDTQYF. The DNA of the CDR3 is TGCGCCAGCAGTGAAGTAGATAGCACAGATACGCAGTATTTT.